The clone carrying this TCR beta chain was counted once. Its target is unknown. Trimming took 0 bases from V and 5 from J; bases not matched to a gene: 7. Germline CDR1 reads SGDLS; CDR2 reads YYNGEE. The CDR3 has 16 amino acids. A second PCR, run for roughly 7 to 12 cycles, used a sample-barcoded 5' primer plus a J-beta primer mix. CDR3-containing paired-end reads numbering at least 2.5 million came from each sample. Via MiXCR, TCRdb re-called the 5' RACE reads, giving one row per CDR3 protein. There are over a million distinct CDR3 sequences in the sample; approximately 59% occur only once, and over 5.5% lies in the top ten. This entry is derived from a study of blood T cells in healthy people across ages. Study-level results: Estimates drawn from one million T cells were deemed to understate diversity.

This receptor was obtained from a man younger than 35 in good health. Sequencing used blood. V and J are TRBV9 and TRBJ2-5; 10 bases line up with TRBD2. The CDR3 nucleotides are TGTGCCAGCAGCGTAGGTTTAGGGACTAGCGACGAGACCCAGTACTTC. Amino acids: CASSVGLGTSDETQYF.